This T cell receptor (beta chain) was captured in a study of post-analysis software for immune sequencing data. Overall study findings and caveats: In patients, roughly five TRBV segments were more frequent than in controls, with TRBV5-6, TRBV5-1 and TRBV20-1 among them.

Unique molecular identifiers were built into the TCR beta cDNA libraries. TCRdb re-called the PCR reads with MiXCR, one entry per CDR3 protein. The data show 750,000 to 900,000 distinct CDR3 sequences, with around 45% seen just once and approximately 5% held by the top ten. This clonotype was found a few times. Its target is unknown. The CDR3 totals 14 residues. Trimming shortened V by 3 bases and J by 6 bases, and 12 bases separated the two germline ends. Germline V lookup: CDR1 LNHNV, CDR2 YYDKDF (reference sequence). This TCR was recovered from a girl aged 10-17 years with multiple sclerosis. The sample comprised blood. The chain has TRBV15 and TRBJ2-1; D perhaps matches TRBD2 (5 bases). The CDR3 loop reads CATSSGIGFNEQFF. CDR3 nucleotide sequence: TGTGCCACCAGCAGCGGGATAGGCTTCAATGAGCAGTTCTTC.